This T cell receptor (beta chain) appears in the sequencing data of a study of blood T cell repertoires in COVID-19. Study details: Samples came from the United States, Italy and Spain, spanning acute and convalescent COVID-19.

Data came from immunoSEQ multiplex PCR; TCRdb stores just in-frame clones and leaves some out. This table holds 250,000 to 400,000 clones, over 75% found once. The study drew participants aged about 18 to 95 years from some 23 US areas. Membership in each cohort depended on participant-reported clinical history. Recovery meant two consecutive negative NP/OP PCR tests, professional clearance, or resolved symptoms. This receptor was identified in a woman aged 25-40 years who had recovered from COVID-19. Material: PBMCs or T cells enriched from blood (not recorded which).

The DNA of the CDR3 is TGCGCCAGCTGTCAGAACTTCGCGCTTAGGACAGGGGGCGAAACCGGGGAGCTGTTTTTT. It codes for CASCQNFALRTGGETGELFF. The genes are TRBV4-1 and TRBJ2-2; TRBD1 agrees at 11 bases. V was pared by 8 bases and J by 5 bases, with 22 bases of the junction left unmatched. CDR1 and CDR2 (germline): MGHRA, YSYEKL. The CDR3 has 20 amino acids.